A single sample gave rise to the 8 T cell receptor beta chains below, sequenced in a study of T cell responses to AZD1222 COVID-19 vaccine. The assay was immunoSEQ multiplex PCR, and TCRdb's table has in-frame clones only and misses some. The sample includes over 110,000 clones, more than 85% of them seen just once. The sequencing used peripheral blood, collected on day 0 of AZD1222 vaccination. These receptors originate from an adult in good health.

This clone was recorded once. The J gene is TRBJ1-1, the V gene TRBV5-1, with D maybe TRBD1 (5 bases). CDR3 size: 15 residues. The germline V gene encodes CDR1 SGHRS and CDR2 YFSETQ. V was trimmed by 0 bases and J by 4 bases, leaving 13 bases between them. In nucleotides, the CDR3 is TGCGCCAGCAGCTTGGATGGCAGGGTCGGCACTGAAGCTTTCTTT. Encoded protein: CASSLDGRVGTEAFF.

The chain uses TRBV4-3 and TRBJ2-7, with 10 bases matching TRBD2. The trim removed 1 base at V and 3 bases at J, leaving 12 bases unmatched. CDR1 is LGHNA, CDR2 YSLEER, per germline. This CDR3 is built from 18 residues. CDR3 sequence reads: CASSQVGSGRASFYEQYF. CDR3 coding DNA: TGCGCCAGCAGCCAAGTTGGCAGCGGGAGGGCCTCCTTCTACGAGCAGTACTTC.

On this clone itself: A read error may account for a junction end that differs from germline. V is TRBV18 and J is TRBJ2-7, with D tentatively TRBD1 or TRBD2 (5 bases each). CDR1 is KGHSH, CDR2 LQKENI, per germline. The CDR3 has 12 residues. This chain's CDR3 is CASFPPSGAGIF. The CDR3 region has the DNA TGTGCCAGCTTTCCCCCTTCCGGGGCAGGGATCTTC.

The chain links TRBV3-1 (or the pseudogene TRBV3-2) to TRBJ2-7; TRBD2 matches at 7 bases. Trimming took 4 bases from V and 3 from J; bases not matched to a gene: 6. CDR1 and CDR2 from the germline V gene are LGHDT and YNNKEL (reference sequence). CDR3 size: 14 residues. CDR3 in amino acids: CASSPGASGYEQYF. The CDR3, as DNA: TGTGCCAGCAGCCCCGGGGCTAGCGGCTACGAGCAGTACTTC.

DNA for the CDR3: TGTGCCAGTAGTATTAACCACGAGCAGTACTTC. Residues: CASSINHEQYF. The chain has TRBV19 and TRBJ2-7; D ambiguous. Germline V gene sequence: CDR1 LNHDA, CDR2 SQIVND (reference sequence). The CDR3 runs 11 residues. The V end was cut by 3 bases, the J end by 5 bases, with 5 bases between.

CDR3 nucleotides: TGTGCCAGCAGCTTACTAGCGGGAGAGTACAATGAGCAGTTCTTC. Amino acids: CASSLLAGEYNEQFF. The V call is TRBV7-3, the J call TRBJ2-1, with 10 bases matching TRBD2. Germline CDR1 reads SGHTA; CDR2 reads FQGTGA. V lost 2 bases, J lost 4 bases, and 2 bases stayed unmatched. The CDR3 consists of 15 residues. The variable domain in full, completed from reference TRBV7-3 and TRBJ2-1, reads GAGVSQTPSNKVTEKGKYVELRCDPISGHTALYWYRQSLGQGPEFLIYFQGTGAADDSGLPNDRFFAVRPEGSVSTLKIQRTERGDSAVYLCASSLLAGEYNEQFFGPGTRLTVL.

CDR3 bases: TGCGCCAGCAGCACGGGAGCGGGTCCCCATGAGCAGTTCTTC. This encodes CASSTGAGPHEQFF. The chain joins TRBV5-1 to TRBJ2-1; weak D call: TRBD2 (6 bases). In germline, CDR1 is SGHRS, CDR2 YFSETQ. V shed 4 bases and J shed 8 bases, with 16 bases lying between them. The CDR3 is 14 amino acids.

The V gene is TRBV29-1, the J gene TRBJ2-7, with D possibly being TRBD1 (5 bases). Trimming pared 2 bases from V and 9 bases from J, leaving 17 bases between. The CDR3 is 13 amino acids. Germline values: CDR1 SQVTM, CDR2 ANQGSEA. CDR3 region: CSVEWGSVVGQYF. The CDR3 nucleotides are TGCAGCGTTGAATGGGGCTCCGTTGTCGGGCAGTACTTC.